The present T cell receptor beta chain was sequenced within a study of beta chain features in type 1 diabetes (dated by TCRdb to the late 2010s). The study in broad terms: No differences in mean age, gender distribution, total cell number or subset yield were found between patients and healthy donors. A total of approximately 110,000,000 sorted cells were examined across all samples, and a strong correlation was observed between cell number per subset and RNA yield. The study compared the TCRB repertoires of sorted circulating CD4+ T cell subsets in recently diagnosed type 1 diabetes patients with those in matched healthy donors. Naive and central memory subsets were obtained from all 30 or so donors, but regulatory and stem cell-like memory subsets were isolated from only 8 patients and roughly eight healthy donors. General conclusions and limits of the study: Sequencing cDNA rather than genomic DNA could over-represent highly expressing activated cells, although activation and CD3 levels did not differ between groups. At VDJ recombination sites, type 1 diabetes patients had fewer insertions and more deleted nucleotides, which implies abnormalities in thymic rearrangement. Naive, central memory and regulatory TCRB repertoires appeared to be more alike among patients than among healthy donors. A moderate but significant shortening of TCRB CDR3 length was observed in type 1 diabetes patients in all four CD4+ subsets. Shorter templates might have been favored by PCR, but patient and control samples were amplified and corrected together, so both groups would have been affected equally by any skew. HLA sub-analyses involved small numbers of individuals, so any influence of HLA type on TCRB rearrangement remained unresolved.

Based on the germline V gene, the CDR1 and CDR2 sequences are SGHTA and FQGNSA. From its cysteine to its phenylalanine, the CDR3 spans 15 amino acids. The sequence is cut down to CDR3 DNA, 45 bases in frame from base 1. The germline V end is reduced by 3 bases and the J end by 4 bases; junction bases left unmatched: 5. The entire amount of isolated RNA was reverse transcribed using the High Capacity cDNA Reverse Transcription Kit, so the sequenced TCRB transcripts were expressed ones. Naive, central memory and regulatory T cell samples underwent deep immunoSEQ sequencing, averaging around 3.9 million total reads per sample. Sorted cells were lysed in RLT buffer and RNA was extracted with DNase-treated RNeasy Micro or Mini kits, depending on cell number. Each cell subset was processed separately to prevent cross-contamination, with patient and healthy donor samples processed together. Using the immunoSEQ multiplex PCR, TCRB sequences were amplified from cDNA into 87-bp fragments spanning the CDR3 region. The amplicons were sequenced using the Illumina HiSeq platform. As for the original processing: PCR bias was computationally corrected using synthetic template baselines, reads within Hamming distance 2 were collapsed, and singletons that could not be merged were discarded. Reads were aligned against IMGT to assign V, D and J genes, CDR3 length and insertions or deletions at six rearrangement sites. Within each subset, clonotype counts were normalized to sorted cell number, after which true diversity and Gini coefficients were computed with the tcR R package. The overlap coefficient, calculated on TCRB nucleotide sequences, was used to quantify repertoire sharing. What TCRdb holds here is the immuneACCESS table cut down to in-frame rearrangements. Part of the clones is not present; checked against another copy, under half of the missing clones reflect an unresolved V gene, and the others are unexplained. That table gives V, J and clone size, and the DNA gave D and trimming. The sample table holds about 160,000 clones, of which approximately 8.8% were seen once. The ten largest clones represent roughly 0.72% of the sample.

Each donor gave one peripheral blood draw, roughly 110 mL on average, collected into heparinised tubes. A BD FACSAria II was used to sort naive, central memory, regulatory and stem cell-like memory CD4+ T cells with a panel that included CD45RO, CCR7, CD25, CD127, CD95 and CD27. Purity was above 95% for every sorted population. PBMCs were isolated immediately by Lymphoprep density gradient centrifugation and stained directly without culture. Samples were stained and sorted in pairs, with one healthy donor and one patient per experiment, so that batch effects were minimized. Worth noting for this clone: Its antigen specificity is not known. One base away there is no much larger clone; base qualities are not given.

Recombination joined TRBV7-2 with TRBJ2-1, with TRBD2 matching 8 junction bases. Sequenced input: central memory CD4+ T cells from blood. The sequence came from a woman younger than 45 with type 1 diabetes. The CDR3 corresponds to CASSLGVAGYNEQFF. The sequenced DNA: TGTGCCAGCAGCTTGGGGGTAGCGGGGTACAATGAGCAGTTCTTC.